A selection of T cell receptor beta chains follows, all from one sample in a study of blood T cells in healthy people across ages. TCRdb used MiXCR to reprocess the 5' RACE reads, holding one entry per CDR3 protein. Here the sample spans 630,000 or so distinct CDR3 sequences, roughly 30% being singletons. Sequencing used blood. Receptor source: a woman over 75 in good health. The CDR3 runs from the conserved cysteine through the conserved F or W. Each record gives: V gene, CDR3 length, J gene, clone size, D gene, CDR3 DNA, CDR3 protein. D genes are given only for firm matches. Some rows mark clone size as missing; the rest say once, few, many or name a class of expanded clone.

TRBV6-5	14	TRBJ2-7	many	NA	TGTGCCAGCAGTTACTCTAGAACAGCCTACGAGCAGTACTTC	CASSYSRTAYEQYF
TRBV30	13	TRBJ2-7	few	NA	TGTGCCTGGAGTAAGGGTTTCGGGTACGAGCAGTACTTC	CAWSKGFGYEQYF
TRBV6-6	15	TRBJ2-7	NA	NA	TGTGCCAGCAGTTCCCCGGACAAAGCTAAATACGAGCAGTACTTC	CASSSPDKAKYEQYF
TRBV7-2	16	TRBJ2-5	NA	NA	TGTGCCAGCAGCTTAGACGGCCGGGGGAGCTACAATGAGCAGTACTTC	CASSLDGRGSYNEQYF
TRBV20-1	13	TRBJ1-4	NA	NA	TGCAGTGCTACTCACCCGACAAGTGAAAAACTGTTTTTT	CSATHPTSEKLFF
TRBV5-1	15	TRBJ1-4	many	NA	TGCGCCAGCAGCTTGACAACTGCAACTAATGAAAAACTGTTTTTT	CASSLTTATNEKLFF
TRBV5-1	16	TRBJ2-5	many	TRBD1	TGCGCCAGCAGCTCCCAGGGACAGGGGACCCAAGAGACCCAGTACTTC	CASSSQGQGTQETQYF
TRBV7-2	14	TRBJ1-2	many	TRBD1	TGTGCCAGCAGCAAGGACAGGTTAAAGGGTGGCTACACCTTC	CASSKDRLKGGYTF
TRBV18	12	TRBJ2-1	many	NA	TGTGCCAGCTCACAATCGGTTGATGAGCAGTTCTTC	CASSQSVDEQFF
TRBV4-1	16	TRBJ2-7	NA	NA	TGCGCCAGCAGCCAAAGCCCGGGGGCCGAAAACTACGAGCAGTACTTC	CASSQSPGAENYEQYF
TRBV7-2	16	TRBJ1-1	NA	TRBD1	TGTGCCAGCAGCGCTCCACAGGGGGCTGGGGACACTGAAGCTTTCTTT	CASSAPQGAGDTEAFF
TRBV11-1	14	TRBJ2-1	many	NA	TGTGCCAGCAGCCCCCGGCGAGCTTACAATGAGCAGTTCTTC	CASSPRRAYNEQFF
TRBV12-3/TRBV12-4	13	TRBJ2-5	many	TRBD1	TGTGCCAGCACGGTGACAGGGCTGGAGACCCAGTACTTC	CASTVTGLETQYF
TRBV6-5	14	TRBJ2-3	many	NA	TGTGCCAGCTCCCGGGACGAGTTCACAGATACGCAGTATTTT	CASSRDEFTDTQYF
TRBV20-1	14	TRBJ2-1	many	NA	TGCAGTGCTAGAGATGGGAATCCTGGAAGGGAGCAGTTCTTC	CSARDGNPGREQFF
TRBV15	18	TRBJ2-3	many	TRBD2	TGTGCCACCAGCAGAGAGGTGGCAGCGGGGGGGATTGTGGATACGCAGTATTTT	CATSREVAAGGIVDTQYF
TRBV7-3	15	TRBJ2-3	NA	NA	TGTACCAGCAGCTTTGATGGGGGGCCCCTAGATACGCAGTATTTT	CTSSFDGGPLDTQYF
TRBV4-3	14	TRBJ2-1	many	NA	TGCGCCAGCAGCCCAAATGGTTTCTACAATGAGCAGTTCTTC	CASSPNGFYNEQFF
TRBV6-5	17	TRBJ2-6	NA	NA	TGTGCCAGCAGTTCGACAGCCCCCGACTCTGGGGCCAACGTCCTGACTTTC	CASSSTAPDSGANVLTF
TRBV24-1	14	TRBJ2-5	NA	NA	TGTGCCACCAGTGACCCGACTAATCAAGAGACCCAGTACTTC	CATSDPTNQETQYF
TRBV6-5	13	TRBJ2-3	many	NA	TGTGCCAGCTTTTACATTAGGCGGTCTTCGCAGTATTTT	CASFYIRRSSQYF
TRBV10-3	14	TRBJ2-3	many	NA	TGTGCCATCAGTGAGTCCCAGGGGTCGGATACGCAGTATTTT	CAISESQGSDTQYF
TRBV20-1	14	TRBJ2-7	many	NA	TGCAGTGCTAGAGATGACAGGTCCTTCTACGAGCAGTACTTC	CSARDDRSFYEQYF
TRBV5-6	17	TRBJ2-1	NA	TRBD1	TGTGCCAGCAGCTTGGCTGGGGACAGGGTGAAGAGTGATGAGCAGTTCTTC	CASSLAGDRVKSDEQFF
TRBV5-4	15	TRBJ2-5	NA	NA	TGTGCCAGCAGCTTCGGGATTGACAGTTTGGCGACCCAGTACTTC	CASSFGIDSLATQYF
TRBV20-1	12	TRBJ1-2	NA	NA	TGCAGTGCTAGATCAGGGAACTATGGCTACACCTTC	CSARSGNYGYTF
TRBV7-2	15	TRBJ2-7	once	TRBD2	TGTGCCAGCAGCTTCCGGCGGGGGGCGACGAGAGAGCAGTACTTC	CASSFRRGATREQYF
TRBV24-1	15	TRBJ2-3	many	TRBD2	TGTGCCACCAGTGGGGACCGGGACTACACAGATACGCAGTATTTT	CATSGDRDYTDTQYF
TRBV7-3	16	TRBJ2-1	many	NA	TGTGCCAGCAGTTTACTCGACTGGACTTCCTACAATGAGCAGTTCTTC	CASSLLDWTSYNEQFF
TRBV12-3/TRBV12-4	15	TRBJ1-5	few	NA	TGTGCCAGCAGCTCCGGGTCCCTTCGCAATCAGCCCCAGCATTTT	CASSSGSLRNQPQHF
TRBV6-5	13	TRBJ1-1	few	TRBD1	TGTGCCAGCAGGATTACAGGGGACACTGAAGCTTTCTTT	CASRITGDTEAFF
TRBV3-1	15	TRBJ1-1	NA	NA	TGTGCCAGCAGCCAAGGAATTTCCTCGGGCACTGAAGCTTTCTTT	CASSQGISSGTEAFF
TRBV29-1	15	TRBJ2-7	NA	NA	TGCAGCGCAAACTCCGCGACAGGAGACCCCTACGAGCAGTACTTC	CSANSATGDPYEQYF
TRBV12-3/TRBV12-4	14	TRBJ2-3	once	NA	TGTGCCAGCAAACTACAGGAGAGCGCAGATGCGCAGTATTTT	CASKLQESADAQYF
TRBV27	13	TRBJ1-2	many	NA	TGTGCCAGCAGCTTACGGGGGGACTATGGCTACACCTTC	CASSLRGDYGYTF
TRBV3-1	14	TRBJ1-6	few	NA	TGTGCCAGCAGCCAAGGTGGCGGTGATTCACCCCTCCACTTT	CASSQGGGDSPLHF
TRBV7-9	13	TRBJ1-2	many	TRBD1	TGTGCCAGCAGCTACAGGGGAGGCGATGGCTACACCTTC	CASSYRGGDGYTF
TRBV20-1	16	TRBJ2-2	few	NA	TGCAGTGCCACACCCTCGGACTGGTGGTACACCGGGGAGCTGTTTTTT	CSATPSDWWYTGELFF
TRBV6-1	15	TRBJ1-5	NA	NA	TGTGCCAGCAGTTCAAGACAGACGGGGAGGCAGCCCCAGCATTTT	CASSSRQTGRQPQHF
TRBV29-1	14	TRBJ2-5	NA	TRBD1	TGCAGCGTTGGAGGACAGGGGAGACAAGAGACCCAGTACTTC	CSVGGQGRQETQYF
TRBV20-1	12	TRBJ2-7	many	NA	TGCAGTGCTAGGGGGAGCCACTACGAGCAGTACTTC	CSARGSHYEQYF
TRBV19	16	TRBJ1-4	NA	NA	TGTGCCAGTAGCCCGGGGACCGGCGGACGGTTAGAAAAACTGTTTTTT	CASSPGTGGRLEKLFF
TRBV12-3/TRBV12-4	17	TRBJ2-3	few	NA	TGTGCCAGCAGTTTAGTTTACCCTGGGGTAGGCACAGATACGCAGTATTTT	CASSLVYPGVGTDTQYF
TRBV29-1	13	TRBJ2-7	NA	TRBD1	TGCAGCGTTGAGGACAGGGGAACCTACGAGCAGTACTTC	CSVEDRGTYEQYF
TRBV3-1	12	TRBJ2-1	many	NA	TGTGCCAGCAGCCCCCGGGCTCTTGAGCAGTTCTTC	CASSPRALEQFF
TRBV20-1	15	TRBJ1-1	NA	NA	TGCAGTGCTGTTACACCGGGAGGGGTCGACACTGAAGCTTTCTTT	CSAVTPGGVDTEAFF
TRBV5-1	17	TRBJ2-2	many	TRBD2	TGCGCCAGCAGCTTGGTGAAAGCGGGGGGGCCGGCCGGGGAGCTGTTTTTT	CASSLVKAGGPAGELFF
TRBV5-1	17	TRBJ2-3	many	TRBD2	TGCGCCAGCAGCTTGGCCTTCTCGCGGGGGGCCTCAGATACGCAGTATTTT	CASSLAFSRGASDTQYF
TRBV4-1	16	TRBJ2-3	many	TRBD1	TGCGCCAGCAGCCAAGGACAGGGCCCTAGCACAGATACGCAGTATTTT	CASSQGQGPSTDTQYF
TRBV30	12	TRBJ1-1	few	TRBD1	TGTGCCTGGAGAGGGACAGTATCTGAAGCTTTCTTT	CAWRGTVSEAFF
TRBV5-8	15	TRBJ2-3	few	TRBD1	TGTGCCAGCAGCTTGGGACAGGGAGTGAGAGATACGCAGTATTTT	CASSLGQGVRDTQYF
TRBV5-1	12	TRBJ2-6	once	NA	TGCGCCAGCAGCGACGGTGGGAACGTCCTGACTTTC	CASSDGGNVLTF
TRBV20-1	15	TRBJ2-1	NA	NA	TGCAGTGCTAGGGGGATCCGGAGCTCCTACAATGAGCAGTTCTTC	CSARGIRSSYNEQFF
TRBV20-1	13	TRBJ1-2	many	NA	TGCAGTGCTAGCCCCATGGGGGACTATGGCTACACCTTC	CSASPMGDYGYTF